The 2 T cell receptor beta chains given below trace back to one sample, sequenced in a study of OX40 agonist ivuxolimab in advanced cancers. Sequencing used immunoSEQ multiplex PCR; TCRdb keeps in-frame clones, though not all of them. This repertoire shows about 84,000 clones, more than 80% found once; its top ten account for about 2.7%. The sequencing here drew on CD4+ or CD8+ T cells sorted from blood, taken in a trial of the OX40 agonist ivuxolimab. These receptors all stem from an adult with an advanced solid tumor such as melanoma, head and neck, liver or kidney cancer.

This clone was recorded once. The chain uses TRBV4-2 and TRBJ2-7; possible D gene TRBD1, 5 bases. This CDR3 spans 13 amino acids. V shed 0 bases and J shed 4 bases, with 7 bases lying between them. The germline V gene encodes CDR1 LGHNA and CDR2 YNFKEQ. The CDR3 bases are TGTGCCAGCAGCCAAGAAAGGGGATACGAGCAGTACTTC. It codes for CASSQERGYEQYF.

The chain joins TRBV27 to TRBJ1-6; 8 bases fit TRBD1. This CDR3 contains 15 residues. CDR1 and CDR2 from the germline V gene are MNHEY and SMNVEV (reference sequence). Losses at the gene ends were 3 bases for V and 5 bases for J; bases not matched to a gene: 3. CDR3 nucleotides: TGTGCCAGCAGTTTCAACAGGGGGAATAATTCACCCCTCCACTTT. Residues: CASSFNRGNNSPLHF.